This TCR beta chain was sequenced during a study of blood T cell repertoires in COVID-19. At the level of the study: Samples representing acute and convalescent COVID-19 were sourced from the United States, Italy and Spain.

CDR1 is KGHSH and CDR2 is LQKENI in the germline V gene. The CDR3 spans 15 residues. The ends were cut back, 3 bases at V and 0 bases at J, with 10 bases in the middle. Methods used by the authors: Cell counts per sample came from amplifying reference gene primers. TCRdb's copy holds only in-frame clones and misses some; the assay was immunoSEQ multiplex PCR. The V and J calls and clone size come from that table; D and trimming were worked out from the DNA. The table shows over 350,000 clones, with roughly 88% occurring only once. Turning to this clone: Within the sample, other DNA sequences also encode this same CDR3.

The chain joins TRBV18 to TRBJ2-3; a weak D match, TRBD1 (5 bases). The sequence derives from a woman aged 30 to 39 with acute COVID-19. Sequenced material: PBMCs or T cells enriched from blood (not recorded which). The CDR3 spells CASSPDRRSTDTQYF. CDR3 sequence (DNA): TGTGCCAGCTCACCCGACAGACGAAGCACAGATACGCAGTATTTT.